The present entry profiles one T cell receptor (beta chain) with its context. Its antigen is unknown. Profiling of TCR beta VDJ combinations and CDR3 sequences used genomic DNA as template. TCRdb fed the reads into MiXCR, producing one record per CDR3 protein. The sample shows 150,000 to 200,000 distinct CDR3 sequences, over 40% of them seen only once. Patients chosen for sequencing had shown CD8+CD57+ cell expansion by flow cytometry. This sample was included in a study of CD8+CD57+ T cells in acquired aplastic anemia. Study context: Across the sorted CD4+ and CD8+ cells, DNA amounts averaged approximately 3 ug.

CDR3 length: 10 amino acids. CDR1 is SQVTM, CDR2 ANQGSEA, per germline. V gave up 8 bases and J gave up 6 bases, with 11 bases separating them. Study observations and caveats: The number of CD8+ CDR3 sequences shared by patients and controls was approximately 31. Between patients and controls, CD8+ Simpson's diversity did not vary significantly.

This receptor was taken from a human donor with aplastic anemia. The sample was sorted CD4+, CD8+, or CD8+CD57+ T cells (not recorded which) from PBMCs. J is TRBJ2-7 and V is TRBV29-1; D gene ambiguous. The CDR3: CSSSLFEQYF. Here the CDR3 DNA reads TGCAGCTCGAGCTTGTTCGAGCAGTACTTC.